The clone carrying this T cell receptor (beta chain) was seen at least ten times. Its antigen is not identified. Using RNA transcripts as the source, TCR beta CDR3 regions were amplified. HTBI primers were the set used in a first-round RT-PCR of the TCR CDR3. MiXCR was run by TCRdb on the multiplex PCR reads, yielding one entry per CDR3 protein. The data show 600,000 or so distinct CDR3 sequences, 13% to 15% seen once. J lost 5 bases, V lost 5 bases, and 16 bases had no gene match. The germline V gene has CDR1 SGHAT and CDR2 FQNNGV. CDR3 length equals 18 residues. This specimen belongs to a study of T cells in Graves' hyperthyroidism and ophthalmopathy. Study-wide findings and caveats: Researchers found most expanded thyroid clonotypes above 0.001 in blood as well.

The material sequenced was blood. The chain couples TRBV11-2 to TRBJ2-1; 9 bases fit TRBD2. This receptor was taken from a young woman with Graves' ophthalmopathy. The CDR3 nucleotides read TGTGCCAGCAGCACCCATGCCGTCACTAGCGGGTACGACAATGAGCAGTTCTTC. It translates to CASSTHAVTSGYDNEQFF.